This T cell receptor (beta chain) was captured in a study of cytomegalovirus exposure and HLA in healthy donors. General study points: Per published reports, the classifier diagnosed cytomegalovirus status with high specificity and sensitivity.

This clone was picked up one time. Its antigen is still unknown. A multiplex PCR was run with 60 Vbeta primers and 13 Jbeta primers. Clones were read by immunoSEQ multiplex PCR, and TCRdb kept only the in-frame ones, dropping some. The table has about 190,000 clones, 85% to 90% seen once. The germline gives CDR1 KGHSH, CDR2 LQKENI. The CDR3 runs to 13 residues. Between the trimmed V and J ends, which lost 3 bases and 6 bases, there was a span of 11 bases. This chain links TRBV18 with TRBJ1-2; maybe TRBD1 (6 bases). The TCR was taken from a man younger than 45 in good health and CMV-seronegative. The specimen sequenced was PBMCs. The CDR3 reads CASSPAGGDGYTF. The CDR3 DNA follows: TGTGCCAGCTCACCGGCGGGGGGCGATGGCTACACCTTC.